These 5 T cell receptor beta chains share one sample of origin, sequenced in a study of blood T cell repertoires in COVID-19. Libraries were prepared by immunoSEQ multiplex PCR; TCRdb keeps only in-frame clonotypes and omits some of them. The sample gives over 55,000 clones, approximately 82% of which show up once; around 5% is in the top ten. Material for sequencing was peripheral blood. All receptors derive from a man aged 45 to 65 with active COVID-19.

The sample holds one count of this clone. The chain uses TRBV7-3 and TRBJ2-1; 8 bases fit TRBD1. With V trimmed by 5 bases and J by 3 bases, 6 bases remained unmatched. This CDR3 region has 15 residues. Germline CDR1 SGHTA, CDR2 FQGTGA. The chain's CDR3 is CASSRGQDYYNEQFF. In DNA, the CDR3 is TGTGCCAGCAGCAGGGGACAGGATTACTACAATGAGCAGTTCTTC. Complete variable domain (other parts from reference TRBV7-3 and TRBJ2-1): GAGVSQTPSNKVTEKGKYVELRCDPISGHTALYWYRQSLGQGPEFLIYFQGTGAADDSGLPNDRFFAVRPEGSVSTLKIQRTERGDSAVYLCASSRGQDYYNEQFFGPGTRLTVL.

This clone was seen just once. This chain joins TRBV5-4 and TRBJ2-5; 7 bases agree with TRBD2. The CDR3 sequence is 15 residues long. The germline gives CDR1 SGHNT, CDR2 YYREEE (reference sequence). J was trimmed by 5 bases and V by 3 bases; bases with no gene match: 10. CDR3 bases: TGTGCCAGCAGCTCCTCTCGGGGGGTCGGCGAGACCCAGTACTTC. Its protein is CASSSSRGVGETQYF. The full variable domain, its missing parts supplied by reference TRBV5-4 and TRBJ2-5, is ETGVTQSPTHLIKTRGQQVTLRCSSQSGHNTVSWYQQALGQGPQFIFQYYREEENGRGNFPPRFSGLQFPNYSSELNVNALELDDSALYLCASSSSRGVGETQYFGPGTRLLVL.

The chain recombines TRBV5-1 with TRBJ2-1, with 8 positions matching TRBD1. Germline values: CDR1 SGHRS, CDR2 YFSETQ. This CDR3 is built from 16 residues. V trimming: 0 bases; J trimming: 7 bases; junction bases outside the gene matches: 9. The CDR3 DNA is TGCGCCAGCAGCTTGGCCGTGGGAACAGGGGGGAATGAGCAGTTCTTC. Its protein product is CASSLAVGTGGNEQFF.

The chain links TRBV6-1 to TRBJ1-5; D is unclear. From germline, CDR1 is MNHNS and CDR2 SASEGT. The CDR3 is 13 residues long. Trimming left V 1 base short and J 5 bases short, with 6 bases between. Written as DNA, the CDR3 is TGTGCCAGCAGTGAAGTCCGGGATCAGCCCCAGCATTTT. It codes for CASSEVRDQPQHF.

This clone was observed a single time. The rearrangement joins TRBV7-9 to TRBJ1-1, with a tentative D call TRBD1 (6 bases). CDR3 size: 18 residues. V dropped 4 bases and J dropped 2 bases, with 23 bases sitting between them. The germline V gene has CDR1 SEHNR and CDR2 FQNEAQ (reference sequence). The CDR3 DNA reads TGTGCCAGCAGCTCCAAATTCAGGGCGGGGGGCTTAAACACTGAAGCTTTCTTT. This codes for CASSSKFRAGGLNTEAFF.